The next 22 T cell receptor beta chains were all read from a single sample in a study of beta chain features in type 1 diabetes. These TCRs are of unknown antigen specificity. The whole isolated RNA underwent reverse transcription, so sequencing captured expressed TCRB transcripts. Using immunoSEQ multiplex PCR, the repertoire was profiled, and TCRdb retains in-frame clones only, with some absent. This repertoire shows more than 250,000 clones, roughly 22% found once; its top ten account for 0.028%. Study-wide results and caveats: Within each of all four CD4+ subsets, Type 1 diabetes patients had TCRB CDR3s that were moderately but significantly shorter.

The sample comprised naive CD4+ T cells from blood. The receptors stem from a woman aged 40 to 50 with type 1 diabetes.

In its sample, this clone was seen a few times. The CDR3 nucleotides are TGCAGCGTTCACAGGGGTGGGGAGACCCAGTACTTC. Its protein product is CSVHRGGETQYF. The chain links TRBV29-1 to TRBJ2-5; 7 positions agree with TRBD1. The CDR3 consists of 12 residues. The junction had 5 bases not matched to a gene; V was cut back by 5 bases and J by 5 bases. Germline V gene data show CDR1 as SQVTM and CDR2 as ANQGSEA.

This clone turned up a few times. CDR3 sequence reads: CASSSRQASPNYEQYF. The CDR3 DNA sequence: TGTGCCAGCAGTTCGCGCCAGGCCTCCCCTAACTACGAGCAGTACTTC. The V and J genes are TRBV28 and TRBJ2-7; D is unclear. Germline V gives CDR1 MDHEN, CDR2 SYDVKM. The CDR3 extends over 16 amino acids. Trimming removed 4 bases at V and 3 bases at J, with 19 bases between.

V usage is TRBV5-1 and J usage is TRBJ2-7, with 7 bases identical to TRBD1. The trim removed 3 bases at V and 1 base at J, leaving 10 bases unmatched. Per the germline V gene, CDR1 is SGHRS and CDR2 is YFSETQ. This CDR3 comprises 16 residues. The CDR3 sequence: CASSSSSGTDSYEQYF. The CDR3 nucleotides read TGCGCCAGCAGCTCTTCGTCCGGGACAGATTCCTACGAGCAGTACTTC.

This clone came up a few times. This chain connects TRBV12-5 to TRBJ1-5, with TRBD1 identical over 8 bases. V was clipped by 2 bases and J by 7 bases; unmatched bases: 7. Germline V gene sequence: CDR1 LGHNT, CDR2 FRNRAP. CDR3 length: 15 amino acids. CDR3 protein: CASGLRDRLGQPQHF. The CDR3 DNA reads TGTGCTAGTGGTTTGAGGGACAGGCTCGGGCAGCCCCAGCATTTT.

V usage is TRBV2 and J usage is TRBJ2-1, with TRBD2 identical over 10 bases. V lost 3 bases to trimming and J lost 4 bases; unmatched junction nucleotides: 6. The CDR3 has 16 residues. Germline CDR1 SNHLY, CDR2 FYNNEI. This chain's CDR3 is CASSDPSGSEYNEQFF. Here the CDR3 DNA reads TGTGCCAGCAGTGACCCTAGCGGGAGCGAATACAATGAGCAGTTCTTC. The full variable domain, with the rest looked up from reference TRBV2 and TRBJ2-1, is EPEVTQTPSHQVTQMGQEVILRCVPISNHLYFYWYRQILGQKVEFLVSFYNNEISEKSEIFDDQFSVERPDGSNFTLKIRSTKLEDSAMYFCASSDPSGSEYNEQFFGPGTRLTVL.

This clone was detected only a few times. The V gene is TRBV18, the J gene TRBJ2-2; D unclear. The CDR3 has 13 amino acids. Trimming cost V 6 bases and J 6 bases, with 11 bases left between them. The germline gives CDR1 KGHSH, CDR2 LQKENI. Here the CDR3 reads CASSGGNAGELFF. The CDR3 nucleotides are TGTGCCAGCTCCGGCGGTAACGCCGGGGAGCTGTTTTTT.

The chain links TRBV7-9 to TRBJ1-1, with D possibly matching TRBD1 (5 bases). The CDR3 contains 15 residues. Germline loops: CDR1 SEHNR, CDR2 FQNEAQ (reference sequence). V was pared by 5 bases and J by 4 bases, with 17 bases between. CDR3 sequence (DNA): TGTGCCAGCAGCCTCCCCGACAGTCGAATCACTGAAGCTTTCTTT. This codes for CASSLPDSRITEAFF.

The chain joins TRBV6-5 to TRBJ1-2; no definite D call. Germline values: CDR1 MNHEY, CDR2 SVGAGI. This CDR3 contains 13 residues. V was cut by 6 bases and J by 6 bases, with 14 bases left in between. CDR3 amino acids: CASSLTGGNGYTF. In nucleotides, the CDR3 is TGTGCCAGCAGCCTCACGGGCGGGAATGGCTACACCTTC.

The genes are TRBV7-3 and TRBJ2-1, with 8 bases fitting TRBD2. This CDR3 contains 16 residues. Germline assignment: CDR1 SGHTA and CDR2 FQGTGA. Unmatched junction bases numbered 9, after V lost 5 bases and J lost 3 bases. The CDR3 DNA reads as TGTGCCAGCAGCCCGGGGTTAGCGGGACTCTACAATGAGCAGTTCTTC. Amino acid sequence: CASSPGLAGLYNEQFF.

This clone turned up a few times. CDR3 coding DNA: TGTGCCAGCAGCCCACGGGGCGGGAGGAACACCGGGGAGCTGTTTTTT. This codes for CASSPRGGRNTGELFF. This sequence joins TRBV7-9 and TRBJ2-2; TRBD2 aligns across 7 bases. J lost 1 base, V lost 5 bases, and 7 bases had no gene match. This CDR3 contains 16 residues. CDR1 is SEHNR, CDR2 FQNEAQ, per germline (reference sequence). Combining the CDR3 with reference TRBV7-9 and TRBJ2-2 gives the whole variable domain DTGVSQNPRHKITKRGQNVTFRCDPISEHNRLYWYRQTLGQGPEFLTYFQNEAQLEKSRLLSDRFSAERPKGSFSTLEIQRTEQGDSAMYLCASSPRGGRNTGELFFGEGSRLTVL.

The V and J genes are TRBV28 and TRBJ2-5; weak D call: TRBD2 (6 bases). CDR3 size: 13 residues. V lost 6 bases and J 4 bases, leaving 12 bases between the germline ends. Germline assignment: CDR1 MDHEN and CDR2 SYDVKM. CDR3 in DNA: TGTGCCAGCAGCCGCGGGACCCGAGAGACCCAGTACTTC. This encodes CASSRGTRETQYF. The full variable domain, in which reference TRBV28 and TRBJ2-5 provide the parts outside the CDR3, is DVKVTQSSRYLVKRTGEKVFLECVQDMDHENMFWYRQDPGLGLRLIYFSYDVKMKEKGDIPEGYSVSREKKERFSLILESASTNQTSMYLCASSRGTRETQYFGPGTRLLVL.

This clone was seen only a few times. V is TRBV4-1 and J is TRBJ2-4; 11 bases align to TRBD1. V lost 4 bases and J lost 8; bases outside the gene matches: 4. Germline V gene lookup returns CDR1 MGHRA and CDR2 YSYEKL. CDR3 length equals 14 residues. The CDR3 reads CASSRGTGGDIQYF. CDR3 sequence (DNA): TGCGCCAGCAGCCGAGGGACAGGGGGGGACATTCAGTACTTC.

This clone was detected once. CDR3 in amino acids: CATLVRGAKDTQYF. The CDR3 region has the DNA TGTGCCACCCTGGTTCGGGGGGCGAAAGATACGCAGTATTTT. The V call is TRBV6-5, the J call TRBJ2-3; D is possibly TRBD2 (7 bases). CDR3 size: 14 residues. Germline CDR1 is MNHEY and CDR2 is SVGAGI. V lost 10 bases, J lost 5 bases, and 19 bases lay in between.

Only a few counts were recorded for this clone. V usage is TRBV15 and J usage is TRBJ1-4; 8 bases are a match to TRBD1. Looked up from germline, CDR1 is LNHNV and CDR2 is YYDKDF (reference sequence). V dropped 5 bases and J dropped 8; count of bases not matched to a gene: 10. The CDR3 is 15 residues long. CDR3 nucleotide sequence: TGTGCCACCAGCTTAATTCAGGGGGCACAGGAAAAACTGTTTTTT. Protein product: CATSLIQGAQEKLFF.

This clone was seen a few times. The sample has other DNA sequences that encode this CDR3 too. This chain joins TRBV11-2 and TRBJ2-1; maybe TRBD2 (6 bases). The CDR3 covers 13 residues. Germline values: CDR1 SGHAT, CDR2 FQNNGV. V was cut by 4 bases and J by 5 bases, with 9 bases left in between. The DNA for the CDR3 is TGTGCCAGCAGCTCCCGACTAGACAATGAGCAGTTCTTC. Its protein product is CASSSRLDNEQFF.

V is TRBV13 and J is TRBJ2-3; TRBD1 aligns across 8 bases. CDR3 length: 13 amino acids. From germline, CDR1 is PRHDT and CDR2 FYEKMQ (reference sequence). J was trimmed by 4 bases and V by 5 bases; bases with no gene match: 2. CDR3 in amino acids: CASSLQGADTQYF. In DNA form, the CDR3 reads TGTGCCAGCAGCCTACAGGGGGCAGATACGCAGTATTTT.

V and J are TRBV11-2 and TRBJ2-7, with D possibly TRBD1 on 5 matching bases. The CDR3 runs 11 residues. The germline V and J ends were trimmed by 3 bases and 5 bases, with 5 bases remaining between them. Germline V gives CDR1 SGHAT, CDR2 FQNNGV. The CDR3 DNA is TGTGCCAGCAGCTTGACAGACGAGCAGTACTTC. Residues: CASSLTDEQYF. The entire variable domain, with the rest obtained from reference TRBV11-2 and TRBJ2-7, is as follows: EAGVAQSPRYKIIEKRQSVAFWCNPISGHATLYWYQQILGQGPKLLIQFQNNGVVDDSQLPKDRFSAERLKGVDSTLKIQPAKLEDSAVYLCASSLTDEQYFGPGTRLTVT.

The rearrangement links TRBV5-1 to TRBJ2-3, with 11 positions matching TRBD1. The CDR3 length is 16 residues. J gave up 3 bases and V 4 bases, and 7 bases lay outside the gene matches. Germline V CDR1 and CDR2: SGHRS, YFSETQ. CDR3 region: CASSLRTGGSTDTQYF. The CDR3 nucleotides read TGCGCCAGCAGCCTCCGGACAGGGGGCTCGACAGATACGCAGTATTTT.

The V and J genes are TRBV5-1 and TRBJ2-1; 8 positions agree with TRBD1. Germline loops: CDR1 SGHRS, CDR2 YFSETQ. This CDR3 spans 14 amino acids. With V trimmed by 4 bases and J by 5 bases, 5 bases remained unmatched. As DNA, the CDR3 is TGCGCCAGCAGCCAGGGGGCATTGGACAATGAGCAGTTCTTC. Encoded protein: CASSQGALDNEQFF.

The chain couples TRBV18 to TRBJ2-1, with TRBD1 identical over 7 bases. The CDR3 spans 15 residues. V shed 2 bases and J 5 bases; nucleotides not matched to a gene: 6. Germline V lookup: CDR1 KGHSH, CDR2 LQKENI. For the CDR3, the DNA is TGTGCCAGCTCACCAAGACAGGGTACGGACAATGAGCAGTTCTTC. This translates into CASSPRQGTDNEQFF.

The V call is TRBV5-1, the J call TRBJ2-3, with D tentatively TRBD2 (5 bases). The V gene lost 2 bases and the J gene lost 4 bases, with 20 bases spanning the gap. There are 17 residues in the CDR3. Germline loops: CDR1 SGHRS, CDR2 YFSETQ. CDR3 residues: CASSFGLANFHADTQYF. The CDR3 DNA sequence: TGCGCCAGCAGCTTCGGGCTAGCTAACTTTCATGCAGATACGCAGTATTTT.

Only a few counts were recorded for this clone. The genes are TRBV7-3 and TRBJ2-1; D might be TRBD1 (5 bases). Trimming took 5 bases from V and 8 from J, leaving 19 bases between them. CDR1 is SGHTA, CDR2 FQGTGA, per germline. The length of the CDR3 is 15 residues. The CDR3 sequence is CASSPQGVRIDEQFF. The DNA of the CDR3 is TGTGCCAGCAGCCCCCAGGGTGTCCGAATCGATGAGCAGTTCTTC.